This T cell receptor beta chain was observed in a study of regulatory T cells in long-lasting Graves disease. Whole-study findings and limits: Repertoires from persistent disease leaned toward TRBV28, TRBJ1-2 and TRBJ2-5.

Germline V gene lookup returns CDR1 DFQATT and CDR2 SNEGSKA (reference sequence). The CDR3 runs to 14 residues. V dropped 0 bases and J dropped 4 bases, with 12 bases sitting between them. Construction of the TCR beta libraries employed iRepertoire HTBI primers in conjunction with Arm-PCR of CDR3 regions. TCRdb redid the calling of the multiplex PCR reads with MiXCR, one entry per CDR3 protein. The sample comprises 500,000 to 800,000 distinct CDR3 sequences, about 32% of which are singletons, and 42% rests with the top ten. A note on this clonotype: Its specificity is not known.

The time point: persistent/refractory GD, antithyroid drugs over 5 years with positive TRAb. Researchers made the TCR library from RNA that was extracted from PBMCs. From each patient, around 9 milliliters of peripheral blood was drawn and collected into an EDTA anticoagulant tube. V usage is TRBV20-1 and J usage is TRBJ2-5; D gene ambiguous. Sequences were derived from peripheral blood mononuclear cells (PBMCs), sampled when the disease was refractory, from a patient treated with antithyroid drugs. The receptor comes from a female donor with Graves disease. CDR3 sequence reads: CSARDLTSLETQYF. CDR3 bases: TGCAGTGCTAGAGATCTTACAAGTTTAGAGACCCAGTACTTC.